Below, one T cell receptor (beta chain) is given with its context. Its specific antigen is unknown. Nothing much larger sits one base from this clone, and base qualities are not available. TCRbeta CDR3 regions were amplified from genomic DNA using the immunoSEQ Assay, a bias-controlled multiplex PCR. The paper's data handling went like this. Nucleated cell counts per sample were estimated from amplification of reference gene primers within the assay. Sequence reads were collapsed and filtered to measure the absolute abundance of every unique TCRbeta CDR3 rearrangement. For each sample, productive Simpson clonality was calculated by taking the square root of Simpson's diversity index across productive rearrangements. In its TCRdb copy, this immuneACCESS table keeps in-frame sequences only and misses some clones. Where compared with another copy, unresolved V genes explain less than half of these, and the others have no known cause. The V and J calls and clone size were taken over from that table, and D and trimming were inferred from the DNA. This sample gives some 74,000 clones in total; about 91% of them show up just once. In total, the top ten clones hold around 7% of the sample.

The collaborating institutions used their own protocols to collect whole blood in K2EDTA tubes. Collaborator samples were shipped for TCRbeta analysis as frozen whole blood, isolated PBMCs, or DNA extracted from either sample type. Including the terminal cysteine and phenylalanine, the CDR3 comprises 15 residues. Just CDR3 DNA is preserved here, 45 bases in frame from base 1. The germline V gene (reference sequence) specifies MNHEY as CDR1 and SMNVEV as CDR2. Trimming at the junction amounts to 3 bases on V and 3 bases on J, and the germline ends lie 11 bases apart. The sample is drawn from a study of blood T cell repertoires in COVID-19 (TCRdb year 2020). With respect to the entire study: Collaborator samples came from the United States, Italy and Spain and covered acute and convalescent phases of COVID-19. The prospective study material was composed of cDNA or gDNA derived from T cells, B-cell-depleted T cells, or PBMCs. Deeply sampled blood TCRbeta repertoires from subjects exposed to, actively infected with, or recovered from COVID-19 were included in the dataset. The repertoires were made available in a free public database intended to serve as a resource for research on the immune response to SARS-CoV-2. Samples came from the ongoing ImmuneRACE study (first 160 participants) plus 1,254 subjects from 6 global collaborators. Nearly every sample came with metadata listing a de-identified subject ID, COVID-19 status, age in years and sex. Where HLA class I and class II types were available, the types were taken from metadata supplied by the sample provider, not from assay-based typing.

Here is what the overall study found, with its caveats: The amount of clinical and demographic metadata varied by source and participant and was provided uncurated.

This TCR derives from a woman of 80 years or more with acute or convalescent COVID-19. The rearrangement combines TRBV27 with TRBJ2-2; the D segment cannot be called with confidence. The sequencing input was peripheral blood. The sequence in DNA is TGTGCCAGCAGTTTGGCCCCCCGGGACACCGGGGAGCTGTTTTTT. The encoded protein is CASSLAPRDTGELFF.